This record looks at one T cell receptor beta chain sequence and its context. Its antigen target is currently unknown. Within one base of it there is no much larger clone, and no base qualities were kept. The data are from a study of blood T cell repertoires in COVID-19 (dated by TCRdb to the early 2020s). Some background on the complete study: Samples covering the acute and convalescent phases of COVID-19 were provided by collaborators in the United States, Italy and Spain. The material from the prospective study consisted of cDNA or gDNA derived from T cells, B-cell-depleted T cells, or PBMCs. Subjects who had been exposed to COVID-19, were actively infected with it, or had recovered from it provided the deeply sampled blood TCRbeta repertoires that made up the dataset. A freely available public database, intended as a resource for researchers studying the immune response to SARS-CoV-2, is where the repertoires were released. Samples were obtained from the ongoing ImmuneRACE study (first 160 participants) and from 1,200 or so subjects provided by 6 global collaborators. A de-identified subject ID, COVID-19 status, age in years and sex were almost always included in the sample metadata. Where HLA class I and class II types were available, the types were taken from metadata supplied by the sample provider, not from assay-based typing.

What the study reported, not specific to this receptor: How much clinical and demographic metadata was included differed by source and by participant, and the metadata was provided uncurated.

The CDR3 contains 14 residues, cysteine and phenylalanine counted. Only the CDR3 portion is preserved as DNA: 42 bases, with reading frame beginning at the first base. Unmatched junction bases come to 6, with V trimmed by 5 bases and J by 3 bases. Via the germline V gene, CDR1 is MNHEY and CDR2 SVGAGI. Each collaborating institution followed its own protocols to collect whole blood in K2EDTA tubes. Collaborator samples were shipped for TCRbeta analysis as frozen whole blood, isolated PBMCs, or DNA extracted from either sample type. TCRbeta CDR3 regions were amplified from genomic DNA by means of the immunoSEQ Assay, a bias-controlled multiplex PCR. For the original study's pipeline: The number of nucleated cells in each sample was estimated by amplification of reference gene primers within the assay. To quantify the absolute abundance of each unique TCRbeta CDR3 rearrangement, sequence reads were collapsed and filtered. Productive Simpson clonality was computed per sample as the square root of Simpson's diversity index over productive rearrangements. TCRdb holds this immuneACCESS table with in-frame rearrangements only. Some clones are missing; in checked studies, unresolved V genes explain under half, and the rest has no known cause. V and J calls and clone size are copied from that table; D and trimming were computed from the DNA. Counted in this sample were over 45,000 clones; 90% of them appeared once. Around 5% of the sample is in the top ten clones.

This clonotype was obtained from a man between 65 and 79 years old with acute or convalescent COVID-19. The V gene is TRBV6-5 and the J gene is TRBJ1-2, with 7 middle bases fitting TRBD1. The specimen was peripheral blood. The CDR3 protein is CASSRIGTDYGYTF. The sequenced DNA: TGTGCCAGCAGTCGTATCGGGACAGACTATGGCTACACCTTC.